The T cell receptor (beta chain) described here comes from a study of cytomegalovirus exposure and HLA in healthy donors. On this clone: Its target is unknown.

The protocol was immunoSEQ multiplex PCR, while the TCRdb copy is restricted to in-frame clones and leaves out a portion. Of 150,000 to 200,000 clones listed, about 80% were seen once; the top ten hold around 7%. Study-wide points: Overall, approximately 150 TCR beta chains were annotated as cytomegalovirus-associated. Three CMV-associated chains proved CMV antigen-specific in vitro.

The V and J ends lost 5 bases and 8 bases respectively, with 9 bases between them. The CDR3 has 12 residues. Germline V gene data show CDR1 as MNHNY and CDR2 as SVGAGI (reference sequence). Sequenced input: PBMCs. This clonotype was sampled from a man between 18 and 29 years old in good health and CMV-seropositive. The chain recombines TRBV6-6 with TRBJ1-4; no clear D gene. The CDR3 nucleotides read TGTGCCAGCAGTCCCGGCGGCGAAAAACTGTTTTTT. Amino acids: CASSPGGEKLFF.